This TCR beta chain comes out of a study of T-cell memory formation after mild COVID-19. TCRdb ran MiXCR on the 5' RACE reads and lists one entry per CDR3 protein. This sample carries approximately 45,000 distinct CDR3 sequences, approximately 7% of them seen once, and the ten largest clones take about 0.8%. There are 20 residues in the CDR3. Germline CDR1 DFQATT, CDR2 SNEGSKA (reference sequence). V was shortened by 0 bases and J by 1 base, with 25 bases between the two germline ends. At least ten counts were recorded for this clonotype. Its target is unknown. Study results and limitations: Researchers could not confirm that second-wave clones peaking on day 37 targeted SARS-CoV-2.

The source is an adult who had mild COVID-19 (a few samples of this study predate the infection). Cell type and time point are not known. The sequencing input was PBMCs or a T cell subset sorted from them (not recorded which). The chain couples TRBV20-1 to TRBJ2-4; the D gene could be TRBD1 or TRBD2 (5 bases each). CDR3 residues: CSARDRGLGTGSRAKNIQYF. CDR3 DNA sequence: TGCAGTGCTAGAGATAGAGGCCTCGGGACGGGGAGTAGGGCCAAAAACATTCAGTACTTC.